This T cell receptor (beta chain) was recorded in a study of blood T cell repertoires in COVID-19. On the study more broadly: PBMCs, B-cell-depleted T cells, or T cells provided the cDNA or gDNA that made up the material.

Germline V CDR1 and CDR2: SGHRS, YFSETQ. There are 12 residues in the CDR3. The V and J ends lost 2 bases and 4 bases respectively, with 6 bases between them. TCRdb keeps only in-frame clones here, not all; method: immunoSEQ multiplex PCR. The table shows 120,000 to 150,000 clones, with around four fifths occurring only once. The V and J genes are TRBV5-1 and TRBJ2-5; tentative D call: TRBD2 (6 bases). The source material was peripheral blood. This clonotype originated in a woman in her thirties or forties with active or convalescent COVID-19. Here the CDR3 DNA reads TGCGCCAGCAGCTTTAGCGGAGAGACCCAGTACTTC. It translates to CASSFSGETQYF.